This T cell receptor beta chain was observed in a study of blood T cell repertoires in COVID-19. As for the study in general: The analysed material was cDNA or gDNA that came from T cells, B-cell-depleted T cells, or PBMCs.

Per the original methods: Counts of nucleated cells, estimated from reference gene primer amplification, were obtained. Clones were sequenced by immunoSEQ multiplex PCR, and TCRdb holds only the in-frame ones, with some missing. For V, J and clone size, that table is used; D and trimming come from the DNA. The table has more than 95,000 clones, about 86% seen once. The CDR3 covers 15 residues. Germline CDR1 and CDR2: SGHNT and YYREEE (reference sequence). Turning to this clone: Sequence at one end of the junction differs from germline and may be a read error.

The chain is built from TRBV5-4 and TRBJ1-1; 12 nucleotides match TRBD1. The specimen sequenced was peripheral blood. The TCR was taken from an older man who had recovered from COVID-19. The CDR3: CASSLREGQGAPGVF. The CDR3 bases are TGTGCCAGCAGCTTGAGGGAGGGACAGGGGGCGCCGGGGGTTTTT.